The 11 T cell receptor beta chains listed next were all sequenced from one sample in a study of blood T cell repertoires in COVID-19. TCRdb's table, derived via immunoSEQ multiplex PCR, lists solely in-frame clones and lacks some. This sample has 120,000 to 150,000 clones, with 84% found just once. Sequenced input: peripheral blood. These receptors were collected from a human donor in a cohort sampled during active COVID-19.

The CDR3 protein is CSASAGTGRNYGYTF. In DNA, the CDR3 is TGCAGTGCTAGTGCCGGGACAGGGAGAAACTATGGCTACACCTTC. The chain joins TRBV20-1 to TRBJ1-2; TRBD1 aligns across 9 bases. The CDR3 is 15 amino acids. Germline V CDR1 and CDR2: DFQATT, SNEGSKA (reference sequence). The ends lost 3 bases at V and 2 bases at J; junction bases unmatched: 7.

The rearrangement joins TRBV7-9 to TRBJ1-6; D is possibly TRBD1 (5 bases). Trimming removed 5 bases at V and 3 bases at J, with 14 bases between. Germline V CDR1 and CDR2: SEHNR, FQNEAQ (reference sequence). This CDR3 has 16 residues. The CDR3, as DNA: TGTGCCAGCAGCCCGGAGTCGACAGACTATAATTCACCCCTCCACTTT. The encoded protein is CASSPESTDYNSPLHF.

V and J are TRBV25-1 and TRBJ1-1, with D unclear. This CDR3 is built from 12 residues. V lost 3 bases and J 11 bases, leaving 13 bases between the germline ends. The germline CDR1 and CDR2 sequences are MGHDK and SYGVNS. This CDR3 is CASSEGASSAFF. CDR3 nucleotide sequence: TGTGCCAGCAGTGAGGGCGCGAGTTCCGCTTTCTTT.

The table lists this clone with a count of one. CDR3 bases: TGTGCCAGCAGTTCCGGGGCGGGGGGCTACACCTTC. Protein: CASSSGAGGYTF. The chain combines TRBV27 with TRBJ1-2; D may be TRBD1 (5 bases). Trimming pared 4 bases from V and 8 bases from J, leaving 11 bases between. Germline-derived CDR1 and CDR2 are MNHEY and SMNVEV (reference sequence). This CDR3 is 12 amino acids long.

The chain is built from TRBV7-2 and TRBJ1-2, with D tentatively TRBD1 (5 bases). Trimming stripped 1 base from V and 3 bases from J, with 9 bases between. CDR3 length: 14 amino acids. CDR1 SGHTA and CDR2 FQGNSA come from the germline V gene. The CDR3 loop reads CASSLEGWDYGYTF. The CDR3 DNA reads as TGTGCCAGCAGCTTAGAGGGGTGGGACTATGGCTACACCTTC.

This sequence joins TRBV7-9 and TRBJ1-1; 7 bases map to TRBD1. The J segment lost 1 base and the V segment lost 3 bases, leaving 5 bases of the junction unmatched. The length of the CDR3 is 15 residues. From germline, CDR1 is SEHNR and CDR2 FQNEAQ (reference sequence). The CDR3 is CASSFSRDRNTEAFF. Here the CDR3 DNA reads TGTGCCAGCAGCTTTTCCCGGGACAGGAACACTGAAGCTTTCTTT.

The rearrangement joins TRBV12-3 or TRBV12-4 to TRBJ2-5, with D uncertain. The CDR3 covers 12 residues. V lost 5 bases, J lost 7 bases, and 11 bases lay in between. CDR3 nucleotides: TGTGCCAGCAGTCCGATCTTCGGGACCCAGTACTTC. This translates into CASSPIFGTQYF.

The V and J genes are TRBV4-3 and TRBJ1-2, with D possibly being TRBD1 (5 bases). This CDR3 is 14 amino acids long. With 0 bases removed from V and 4 bases from J, the gap between germline ends came to 9 bases. Germline lookup yields CDR1 LGHNA and CDR2 YSLEER. This CDR3 reads CASSQDREGYGYTF. The CDR3 DNA reads as TGCGCCAGCAGCCAAGACAGGGAGGGCTATGGCTACACCTTC.

The J gene is TRBJ2-3, the V gene TRBV2; 14 bases map to TRBD2. V gave up 11 bases and J gave up 0 bases; unmatched junction bases: 7. The CDR3 is made up of 16 amino acids. From germline, CDR1 is SNHLY and CDR2 FYNNEI. CDR3 nucleotide sequence: TGTGCCTTGAGGGGACTAGCGGGGGTTAGCACAGATACGCAGTATTTT. Residues: CALRGLAGVSTDTQYF. Full variable domain (remainder filled in from reference TRBV2 and TRBJ2-3): EPEVTQTPSHQVTQMGQEVILRCVPISNHLYFYWYRQILGQKVEFLVSFYNNEISEKSEIFDDQFSVERPDGSNFTLKIRSTKLEDSAMYFCALRGLAGVSTDTQYFGPGTRLTVL.

This chain's CDR3 is CASSKAGQLSSYEQYF. CDR3 nucleotide sequence: TGTGCCAGCAGTAAGGCGGGACAGCTGAGCTCCTACGAGCAGTACTTC. This chain connects TRBV6-6 to TRBJ2-7; tentative D call: TRBD1 (7 bases). Germline V gene data show CDR1 as MNHNY and CDR2 as SVGAGI (reference sequence). The CDR3 is 16 residues long. V was trimmed by 5 bases and J by 0 bases, leaving 17 bases between them.

The V call is TRBV28, the J call TRBJ1-5; D gene uncertain. The CDR3 covers 12 residues. In germline, CDR1 is MDHEN, CDR2 SYDVKM. The V and J ends lost 3 bases and 11 bases respectively, with 11 bases between them. The CDR3 loop reads CASSLGGRAQHF. As DNA, the CDR3 is TGTGCCAGCAGTTTGGGAGGTAGGGCCCAGCATTTT.